This T cell receptor beta chain was observed in a study of early T cells in non-severe SARS-CoV-2 infection. Individual cDNA molecules were tagged with unique molecular identifiers. TCRdb re-derived calls from the 5' RACE reads in MiXCR, one entry per CDR3 protein. The repertoire consists of around 77,000 distinct CDR3 sequences, with approximately 14% occurring once and the leading ten covering approximately 4%. CDR1 KGHDR and CDR2 SFDVKD come from the germline V gene. The CDR3 totals 16 residues. Unmatched junction bases numbered 6, after V lost 3 bases and J lost 1 base. The sample holds many counts of this clonotype.

This TCR was sampled from an adult who was a healthcare worker with PCR-confirmed SARS-CoV-2 infection or an uninfected control (not recorded which). J is TRBJ2-3 and V is TRBV24-1; TRBD2 matches 7 bases. Material: whole blood, obtained at baseline. The CDR3 loop reads CATSDAQAGRTDTQYF. The DNA of the CDR3 is TGTGCCACCAGTGATGCCCAAGCGGGACGCACAGATACGCAGTATTTT.